This T cell receptor (beta chain) was documented in a study of T cell responses to AZD1222 COVID-19 vaccine. The study, taken as a whole, reports: The sample set comprised mostly white British donors with more females, and clonal diversity was possibly underestimated. Just a handful of people given AZD1222 tested seropositive at baseline.

V lost 2 bases and J lost 2, with 9 bases in between. The CDR3 runs 14 residues. Germline loops: CDR1 MNHEY, CDR2 SMNVEV (reference sequence). The method was immunoSEQ multiplex PCR; TCRdb's version includes in-frame clones alone and lacks a portion of them. The data hold 95,000 to 150,000 clones, with about 90% observed a single time. Comments on this clone: The antigen is unknown.

The rearrangement links TRBV27 to TRBJ1-2, with a possible D match to TRBD1 (5 bases). Sequenced here: peripheral blood, sampled on day 0 of MenACWY control vaccination. The receptor was isolated from an adult in good health. CDR3 amino acids: CASSLKGQNYGYTF. CDR3 coding DNA: TGTGCCAGCAGTTTAAAGGGGCAGAACTATGGCTACACCTTC.